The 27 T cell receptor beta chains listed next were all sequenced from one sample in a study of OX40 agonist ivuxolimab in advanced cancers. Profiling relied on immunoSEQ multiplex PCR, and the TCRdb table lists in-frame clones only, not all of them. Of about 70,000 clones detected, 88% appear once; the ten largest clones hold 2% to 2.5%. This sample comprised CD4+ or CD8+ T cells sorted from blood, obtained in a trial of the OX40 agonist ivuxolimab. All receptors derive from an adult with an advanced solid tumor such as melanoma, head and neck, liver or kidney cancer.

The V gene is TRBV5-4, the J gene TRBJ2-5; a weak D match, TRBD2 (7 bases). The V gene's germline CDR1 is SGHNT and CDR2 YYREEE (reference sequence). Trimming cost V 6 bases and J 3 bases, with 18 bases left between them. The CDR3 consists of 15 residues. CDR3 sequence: CASTSTGRGEETQYF. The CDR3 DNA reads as TGTGCCAGCACCTCTACAGGGAGGGGGGAAGAGACCCAGTACTTC. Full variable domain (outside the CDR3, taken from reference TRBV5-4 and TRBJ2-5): ETGVTQSPTHLIKTRGQQVTLRCSSQSGHNTVSWYQQALGQGPQFIFQYYREEENGRGNFPPRFSGLQFPNYSSELNVNALELDDSALYLCASTSTGRGEETQYFGPGTRLLVL.

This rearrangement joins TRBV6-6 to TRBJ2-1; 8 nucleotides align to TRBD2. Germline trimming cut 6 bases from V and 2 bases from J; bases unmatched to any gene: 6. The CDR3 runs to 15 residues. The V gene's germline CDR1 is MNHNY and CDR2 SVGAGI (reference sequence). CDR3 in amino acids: CASSLTSGPYNEQFF. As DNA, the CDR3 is TGTGCCAGCAGCCTCACTAGCGGACCCTACAATGAGCAGTTCTTC.

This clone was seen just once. CDR3 DNA: TGTGCCAGCTCACCGTCGACAGGGGCCTACGAGCAGTACTTC. Its translation: CASSPSTGAYEQYF. J is TRBJ2-7 and V is TRBV18, with TRBD1 identical over 8 bases. The length of the CDR3 is 14 residues. The J segment lost 2 bases and the V segment lost 3 bases, leaving 3 bases of the junction unmatched. Germline V gives CDR1 KGHSH, CDR2 LQKENI. Full variable domain (outside the CDR3, taken from reference TRBV18 and TRBJ2-7): NAGVMQNPRHLVRRRGQEARLRCSPMKGHSHVYWYRQLPEEGLKFMVYLQKENIIDESGMPKERFSAEFPKEGPSILRIQQVVRGDSAAYFCASSPSTGAYEQYFGPGTRLTVT.

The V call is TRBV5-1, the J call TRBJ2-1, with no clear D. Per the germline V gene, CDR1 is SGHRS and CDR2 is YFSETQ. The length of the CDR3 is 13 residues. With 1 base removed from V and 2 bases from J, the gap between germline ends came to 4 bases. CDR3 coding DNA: TGCGCCAGCAGCTTGATCACCTACAATGAGCAGTTCTTC. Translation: CASSLITYNEQFF.

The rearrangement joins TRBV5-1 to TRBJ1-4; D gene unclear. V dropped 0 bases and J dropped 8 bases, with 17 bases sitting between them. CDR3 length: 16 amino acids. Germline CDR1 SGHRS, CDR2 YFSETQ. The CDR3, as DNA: TGCGCCAGCAGCTTGGACCCCGCGGCAGTGGGGGAAAAACTGTTTTTT. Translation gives CASSLDPAAVGEKLFF.

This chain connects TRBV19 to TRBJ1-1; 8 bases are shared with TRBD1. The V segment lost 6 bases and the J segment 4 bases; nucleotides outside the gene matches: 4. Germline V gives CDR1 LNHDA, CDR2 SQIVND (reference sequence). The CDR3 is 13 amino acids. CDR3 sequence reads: CASRPDRGTEAFF. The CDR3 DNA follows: TGTGCCAGTAGACCCGACAGGGGCACTGAAGCTTTCTTT.

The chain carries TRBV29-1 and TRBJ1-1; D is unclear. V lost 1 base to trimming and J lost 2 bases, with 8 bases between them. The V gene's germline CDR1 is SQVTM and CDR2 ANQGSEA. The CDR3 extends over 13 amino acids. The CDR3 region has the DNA TGCAGCGTTGAAGGTCACTTAAACACTGAAGCTTTCTTT. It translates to CSVEGHLNTEAFF. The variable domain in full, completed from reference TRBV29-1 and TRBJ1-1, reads SAVISQKPSRDICQRGTSLTIQCQVDSQVTMMFWYRQQPGQSLTLIATANQGSEATYESGFVIDKFPISRPNLTFSTLTVSNMSPEDSSIYLCSVEGHLNTEAFFGQGTRLTVV.

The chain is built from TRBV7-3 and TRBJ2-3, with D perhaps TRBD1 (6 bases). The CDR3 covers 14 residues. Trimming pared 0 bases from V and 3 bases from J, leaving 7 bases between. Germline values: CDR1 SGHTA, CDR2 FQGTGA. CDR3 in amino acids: CASSLTRGTDTQYF. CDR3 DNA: TGTGCCAGCAGCTTAACCAGGGGAACAGATACGCAGTATTTT.

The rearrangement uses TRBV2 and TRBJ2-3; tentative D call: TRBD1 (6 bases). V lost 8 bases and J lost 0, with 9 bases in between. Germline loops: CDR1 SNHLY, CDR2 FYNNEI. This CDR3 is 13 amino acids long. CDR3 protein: CASWTVSTDTQYF. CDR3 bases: TGTGCCAGCTGGACAGTTAGCACAGATACGCAGTATTTT.

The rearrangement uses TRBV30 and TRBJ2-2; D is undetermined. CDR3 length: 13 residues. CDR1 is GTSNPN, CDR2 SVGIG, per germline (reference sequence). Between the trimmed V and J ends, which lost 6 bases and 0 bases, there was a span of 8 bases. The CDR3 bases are TGTGCCTGCCCTCCAGCGAACACCGGGGAGCTGTTTTTT. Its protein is CACPPANTGELFF.

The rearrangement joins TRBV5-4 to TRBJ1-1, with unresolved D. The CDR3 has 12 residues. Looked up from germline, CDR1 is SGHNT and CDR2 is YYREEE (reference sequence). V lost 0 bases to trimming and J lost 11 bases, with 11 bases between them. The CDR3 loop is CASSLDTGGAFF. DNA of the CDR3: TGTGCCAGCAGCTTGGACACCGGCGGGGCTTTCTTT.

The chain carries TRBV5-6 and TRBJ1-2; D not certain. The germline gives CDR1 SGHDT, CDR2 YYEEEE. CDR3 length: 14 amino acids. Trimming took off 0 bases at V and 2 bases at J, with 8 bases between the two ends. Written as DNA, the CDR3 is TGTGCCAGCAGCTTGGGGCGGAACAACTATGGCTACACCTTC. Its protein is CASSLGRNNYGYTF.

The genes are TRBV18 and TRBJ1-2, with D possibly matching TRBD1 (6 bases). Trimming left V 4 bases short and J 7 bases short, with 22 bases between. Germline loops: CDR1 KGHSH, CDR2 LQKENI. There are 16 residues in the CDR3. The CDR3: CASSLLGTRTSSGYTF. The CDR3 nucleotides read TGTGCCAGCTCACTACTCGGGACAAGGACCTCAAGTGGCTACACCTTC.

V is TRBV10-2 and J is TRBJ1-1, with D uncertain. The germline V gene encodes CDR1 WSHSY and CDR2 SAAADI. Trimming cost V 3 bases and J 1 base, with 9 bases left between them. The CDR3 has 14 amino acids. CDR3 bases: TGCGCCAGCAGTGACTTAGTGGGGAACACTGAAGCTTTCTTT. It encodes CASSDLVGNTEAFF.

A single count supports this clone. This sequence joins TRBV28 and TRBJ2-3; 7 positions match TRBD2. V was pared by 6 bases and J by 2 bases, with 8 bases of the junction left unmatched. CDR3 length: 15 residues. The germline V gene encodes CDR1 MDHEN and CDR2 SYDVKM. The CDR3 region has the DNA TGTGCCAGCAGAACCCAGCGGGGATTCACAGATACGCAGTATTTT. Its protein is CASRTQRGFTDTQYF.

CDR3 residues: CASSSPGGSYEQYF. As DNA, the CDR3 is TGTGCCAGTAGTAGCCCCGGGGGATCCTACGAGCAGTACTTC. The chain links TRBV19 to TRBJ2-7; D perhaps matches TRBD2 (6 bases). The germline gives CDR1 LNHDA, CDR2 SQIVND (reference sequence). The CDR3 totals 14 residues. Trimming took 4 bases from V and 1 from J, leaving 11 bases between them.

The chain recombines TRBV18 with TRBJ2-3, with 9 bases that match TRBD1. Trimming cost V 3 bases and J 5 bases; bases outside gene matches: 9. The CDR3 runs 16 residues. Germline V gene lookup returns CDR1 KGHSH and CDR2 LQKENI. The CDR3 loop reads CASSPQPGQGLDTQYF. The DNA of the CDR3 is TGTGCCAGCTCACCGCAACCGGGACAGGGATTAGATACGCAGTATTTT.

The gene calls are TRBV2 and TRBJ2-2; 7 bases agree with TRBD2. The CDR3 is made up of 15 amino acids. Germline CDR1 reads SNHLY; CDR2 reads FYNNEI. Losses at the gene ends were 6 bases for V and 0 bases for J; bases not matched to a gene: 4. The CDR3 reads CASRLAASNTGELFF. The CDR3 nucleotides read TGTGCCAGCAGGCTAGCGGCTTCGAACACCGGGGAGCTGTTTTTT.

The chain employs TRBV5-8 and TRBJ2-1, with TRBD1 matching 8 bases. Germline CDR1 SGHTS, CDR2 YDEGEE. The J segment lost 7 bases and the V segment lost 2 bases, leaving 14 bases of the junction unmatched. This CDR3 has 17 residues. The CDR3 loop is CASSLRQGSNWGNEQFF. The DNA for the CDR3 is TGTGCCAGCAGCTTAAGACAGGGGTCGAACTGGGGGAATGAGCAGTTCTTC.

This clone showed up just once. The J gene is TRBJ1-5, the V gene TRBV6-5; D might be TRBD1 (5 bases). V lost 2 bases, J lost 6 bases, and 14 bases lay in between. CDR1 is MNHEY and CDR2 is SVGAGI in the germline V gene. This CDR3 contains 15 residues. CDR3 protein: CASSYNRILGQPQHF. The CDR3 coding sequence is TGTGCCAGCAGTTACAACAGGATATTGGGTCAGCCCCAGCATTTT.

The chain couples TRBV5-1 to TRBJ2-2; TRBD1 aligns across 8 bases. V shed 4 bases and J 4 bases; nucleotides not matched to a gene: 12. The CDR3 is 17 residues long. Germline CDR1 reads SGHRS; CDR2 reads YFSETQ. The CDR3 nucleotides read TGCGCCAGCAGCAAGTCCCGGGCAGGGGGCAGCACCGGGGAGCTGTTTTTT. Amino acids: CASSKSRAGGSTGELFF. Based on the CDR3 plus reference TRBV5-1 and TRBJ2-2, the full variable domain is KAGVTQTPRYLIKTRGQQVTLSCSPISGHRSVSWYQQTPGQGLQFLFEYFSETQRNKGNFPGRFSGRQFSNSRSEMNVSTLELGDSALYLCASSKSRAGGSTGELFFGEGSRLTVL.

DNA for the CDR3: TGTGCCAGCAGTGCAGATACGCAGTATTTT. Translating gives CASSADTQYF. This rearrangement joins TRBV25-1 to TRBJ2-3; D remains ambiguous. Germline V gene data show CDR1 as MGHDK and CDR2 as SYGVNS. The CDR3 runs 10 residues. V lost 4 bases and J 4 bases, leaving 0 bases between the germline ends.

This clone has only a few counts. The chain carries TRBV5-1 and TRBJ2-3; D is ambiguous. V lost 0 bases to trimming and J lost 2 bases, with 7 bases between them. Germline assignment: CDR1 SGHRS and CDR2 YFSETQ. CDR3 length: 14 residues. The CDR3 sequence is CASSLDTYTDTQYF. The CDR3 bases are TGCGCCAGCAGCTTGGACACCTACACAGATACGCAGTATTTT.

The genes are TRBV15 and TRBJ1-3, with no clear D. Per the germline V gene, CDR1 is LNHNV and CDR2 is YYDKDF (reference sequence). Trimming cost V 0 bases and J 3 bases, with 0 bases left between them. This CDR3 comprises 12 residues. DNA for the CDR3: TGTGCCACCAGCAGAGATGGAAACACCATATATTTT. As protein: CATSRDGNTIYF.

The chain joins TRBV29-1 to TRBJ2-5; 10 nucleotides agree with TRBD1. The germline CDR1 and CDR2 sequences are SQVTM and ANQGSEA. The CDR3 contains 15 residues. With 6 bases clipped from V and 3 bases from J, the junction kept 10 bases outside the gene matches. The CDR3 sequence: CSVTEGQGTKETQYF. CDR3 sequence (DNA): TGCAGCGTCACGGAGGGACAGGGGACTAAAGAGACCCAGTACTTC.

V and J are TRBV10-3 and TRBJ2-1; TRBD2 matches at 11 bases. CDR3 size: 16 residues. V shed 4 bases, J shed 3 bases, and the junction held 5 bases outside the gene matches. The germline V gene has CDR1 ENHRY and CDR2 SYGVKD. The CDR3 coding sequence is TGTGCCATCAGTGTACTAGCGGGAGAAGGCTACAATGAGCAGTTCTTC. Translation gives CAISVLAGEGYNEQFF.

The CDR3 DNA sequence: TGTGCCAGCAGTTTAGTCCAGTATAATTCACCCCTCCACTTT. Translation: CASSLVQYNSPLHF. The gene calls are TRBV28 and TRBJ1-6; D call uncertain. The CDR3 extends over 14 amino acids. V was shortened by 2 bases and J by 4 bases, with 6 bases between the two germline ends. Germline V lookup: CDR1 MDHEN, CDR2 SYDVKM.